Shown below are 29 T cell receptor beta chains from a single sample sequenced in a study of shared clonotypes between healthy human individuals (dated by TCRdb to the early 2020s). CD8 naive samples consisted of CD45RO-negative cells that were positively selected for CCR7, yielding a CD45RA+CCR7+ population without TemRA cells. Library creation used the immunoSEQ multiplex PCR assay. TCRdb provides this immuneACCESS table in a form limited to in-frame rearrangements. Some clones are lacking; in checked studies, under half of them reflect an unresolved V gene, and why the rest are absent is not known. A total of about 2.1 million clones appear in this sample, about 93% of them only once. The ten most abundant clones make up around 1.7% of the sample. The specimen sequenced was naive CD8+ T cells from PBMCs. The sample's cell subset or site, from its label and the paper: CD45RA+CCR7+. The receptors stem from a young man in good health. Some clones in this sample may be carry-over from other donors' samples.

The chain recombines TRBV27 with TRBJ2-1; TRBD2 is a possible D gene (6 bases). The CDR3 covers 15 residues. Trimming left V 6 bases short and J 6 bases short, with 18 bases between. Germline lookup yields CDR1 MNHEY and CDR2 SMNVEV (reference sequence). The CDR3 coding sequence is TGTGCCAGCAGGGTTAGCGGAAGCGGAGTCAATGAGCAGTTCTTC. Amino acids: CASRVSGSGVNEQFF.

The chain recombines TRBV19 with TRBJ2-5; 11 bases are a match to TRBD1. The germline gives CDR1 LNHDA, CDR2 SQIVND (reference sequence). CDR3 length: 14 residues. V was clipped by 7 bases and J by 2 bases; unmatched bases: 3. The CDR3 here is CASKDRGPQETQYF. In DNA form, the CDR3 reads TGTGCCAGTAAGGACAGGGGGCCGCAAGAGACCCAGTACTTC.

This clone came up once. The chain uses TRBV27 and TRBJ2-4; D gene ambiguous. This CDR3 contains 14 residues. Trimming shortened V by 5 bases and J by 7 bases, and 15 bases separated the two germline ends. Germline values: CDR1 MNHEY, CDR2 SMNVEV (reference sequence). This CDR3 reads CASSPLPPGNIQYF. The DNA for the CDR3 is TGTGCCAGCAGTCCCCTACCCCCTGGCAACATTCAGTACTTC.

V gene TRBV6-5 combines with J gene TRBJ2-5; tentatively, D is TRBD1 or TRBD2 (5 bases each). The germline V gene has CDR1 MNHEY and CDR2 SVGAGI. The CDR3 runs 14 residues. Deletions cut 5 bases from V and 5 bases from J, with 15 bases between. The CDR3 DNA reads TGTGCCAGCAGTCCCCCGAGGGGTGGGGAGACCCAGTACTTC. It yields the protein CASSPPRGGETQYF.

V usage is TRBV28 and J usage is TRBJ2-1; 9 bases map to TRBD2. V gave up 4 bases and J gave up 3 bases; unmatched junction bases: 4. Germline assignment: CDR1 MDHEN and CDR2 SYDVKM. CDR3 length: 15 residues. CDR3 nucleotides: TGTGCCAGCAGTTGGCTAGCGGGAAACTACAATGAGCAGTTCTTC. It is translated as CASSWLAGNYNEQFF.

CDR3 bases: TGTGCCGTCCAAGGTGGCGGCTATGGCTACACCTTC. This codes for CAVQGGGYGYTF. The V and J genes are TRBV28 and TRBJ1-2; D not resolved. Germline CDR1 MDHEN, CDR2 SYDVKM. This CDR3 contains 12 residues. Between the trimmed V and J ends, which lost 11 bases and 4 bases, there was a span of 14 bases.

The rearrangement uses TRBV7-2 and TRBJ2-3; a possible D gene is TRBD2 (6 bases). This CDR3 contains 19 residues. Germline V gene data show CDR1 as SGHTA and CDR2 as FQGNSA. V gave up 3 bases and J gave up 0 bases, with 22 bases separating them. DNA for the CDR3: TGTGCCAGCAGCTTCAGGGACTGCCGGAGCCCGGGGAGCACAGATACGCAGTATTTT. It translates to CASSFRDCRSPGSTDTQYF.

A word on this clone: Other nucleotide sequences from this sample produce the same CDR3. This chain connects TRBV7-9 to TRBJ1-1; weak D call: TRBD1 (5 bases). Per germline, CDR1 SEHNR and CDR2 FQNEAQ (reference sequence). The CDR3 sequence is 14 residues long. Trimming removed 6 bases at V and 0 bases at J, with 11 bases between. CDR3 sequence reads: CASSSTGMNTEAFF. CDR3 DNA: TGTGCCAGCAGTAGTACAGGCATGAACACTGAAGCTTTCTTT.

The J gene is TRBJ1-5, the V gene TRBV10-3; TRBD1 matches 7 bases. This CDR3 spans 15 amino acids. V dropped 3 bases and J dropped 6; count of bases not matched to a gene: 8. In germline, CDR1 is ENHRY, CDR2 SYGVKD. CDR3 amino acids: CAISDMTGFGQPQHF. CDR3 in DNA: TGTGCCATCAGTGATATGACAGGGTTTGGTCAGCCCCAGCATTTT.

The chain carries TRBV27 and TRBJ1-5, with 7 bases that match TRBD1. Germline-derived CDR1 and CDR2 are MNHEY and SMNVEV (reference sequence). V lost 11 bases and J lost 9; bases outside the gene matches: 13. This CDR3 has 13 residues. CDR3 sequence (DNA): TGTGCCCTGGGCGGACAGGCGGCGGGGCCCCAGCATTTT. Residues: CALGGQAAGPQHF.

The chain employs TRBV30 and TRBJ2-5; 8 nucleotides match TRBD1. The CDR3 has 14 amino acids. The germline CDR1 and CDR2 sequences are GTSNPN and SVGIG (reference sequence). The CDR3 region is CAATSRGREETQYF. The CDR3 nucleotides read TGTGCAGCAACTAGCAGGGGGCGCGAAGAGACCCAGTACTTC.

The V gene is TRBV6-5, the J gene TRBJ2-7; tentatively, D is TRBD2 (5 bases). In germline, CDR1 is MNHEY, CDR2 SVGAGI. The CDR3 runs 14 residues. Trimming cost V 4 bases and J 1 base, with 11 bases left between them. This CDR3 reads CASSWDSGSYEQYF. The CDR3 nucleotides are TGTGCCAGCAGTTGGGATTCGGGATCCTACGAGCAGTACTTC.

V usage is TRBV9 and J usage is TRBJ2-7, with 9 bases identical to TRBD1. V trimming: 3 bases; J trimming: 2 bases; junction bases outside the gene matches: 9. There are 16 residues in the CDR3. Germline CDR1 reads SGDLS; CDR2 reads YYNGEE. DNA of the CDR3: TGTGCCAGCAGCGCCCATAGGGGACAGGGTGCCTACGAGCAGTACTTC. Its translation: CASSAHRGQGAYEQYF.

The chain uses TRBV27 and TRBJ2-1; D ambiguous. V was pared by 2 bases and J by 9 bases, with 8 bases between. CDR3 length equals 12 residues. Per the germline V gene, CDR1 is MNHEY and CDR2 is SMNVEV (reference sequence). CDR3 protein: CASSLGVGEQFF. CDR3 bases: TGTGCCAGCAGTTTAGGAGTTGGTGAGCAGTTCTTC.

The chain is built from TRBV25-1 and TRBJ2-6, with D perhaps given as TRBD1 or TRBD2 (6 bases each). V lost 5 bases to trimming and J lost 0 bases, with 11 bases between them. Germline V gene lookup returns CDR1 MGHDK and CDR2 SYGVNS. This CDR3 is 16 amino acids long. CDR3 sequence reads: CASSRGAHSGANVLTF. The CDR3 coding sequence is TGTGCCAGCAGTAGGGGGGCACACTCTGGGGCCAACGTCCTGACTTTC.

The gene calls are TRBV4-1 and TRBJ2-7, with a weak D call TRBD2 (6 bases). This CDR3 region has 16 residues. In germline, CDR1 is MGHRA, CDR2 YSYEKL. The V end was cut by 1 base, the J end by 5 bases, with 18 bases between. The CDR3 DNA follows: TGCGCCAGCAGCCAAGTTGCTTATTCGGGGGTGGACGAGCAGTACTTC. Protein: CASSQVAYSGVDEQYF.

This chain joins TRBV15 and TRBJ2-4; 7 bases line up with TRBD2. The V gene end was trimmed by 1 base and the J gene end by 1 base; junction bases not matched to a gene: 10. The CDR3 runs 18 residues. The V gene's germline CDR1 is LNHNV and CDR2 YYDKDF (reference sequence). For the CDR3, the DNA is TGTGCCACCAGCAGAGGAATCGGGCGGGAGTCGGCCAAAAACATTCAGTACTTC. It yields the protein CATSRGIGRESAKNIQYF. The whole variable domain, remainder taken from reference TRBV15 and TRBJ2-4, is DAMVIQNPRYQVTQFGKPVTLSCSQTLNHNVMYWYQQKSSQAPKLLFHYYDKDFNNEADTPDNFQSRRPNTSFCFLDIRSPGLGDTAMYLCATSRGIGRESAKNIQYFGAGTRLSVL.

The chain joins TRBV30 to TRBJ2-7; 7 positions match TRBD1. CDR1 is GTSNPN, CDR2 SVGIG, per germline (reference sequence). Trimming took 2 bases from V and 6 from J; bases not matched to a gene: 4. This CDR3 region has 12 residues. As DNA, the CDR3 is TGTGCCTGGAGTCCAGGGGGACCCGAGCAGTACTTC. Translating gives CAWSPGGPEQYF.

This rearrangement joins TRBV10-2 to TRBJ1-1, with D unresolved. The CDR3 extends over 16 amino acids. The ends were cut back, 3 bases at V and 5 bases at J, with 19 bases in the middle. CDR1 and CDR2 from the germline V gene are WSHSY and SAAADI. The DNA of the CDR3 is TGCGCCAGCAGTGACCGAGCGGACCGTCAATGGACTGAAGCTTTCTTT. Translated: CASSDRADRQWTEAFF.

This clone was found once. The same CDR3 also results from other DNA sequences found in this sample. This chain uses TRBV5-4 with TRBJ2-7, with 10 nucleotides matching TRBD1. The V and J ends lost 4 bases and 3 bases, in that order; junction bases with no gene match: 4. The CDR3 loop spans 14 amino acids. Germline CDR1 SGHNT, CDR2 YYREEE (reference sequence). CDR3 region: CASSPRTGGYEQYF. The CDR3 coding sequence is TGTGCCAGCAGCCCGAGGACAGGGGGCTACGAGCAGTACTTC.

The gene calls are TRBV7-9 and TRBJ2-7, with 9 bases matching TRBD2. Germline CDR1 is SEHNR and CDR2 is FQNEAQ (reference sequence). The length of the CDR3 is 16 residues. Trimming took 0 bases from V and 7 from J; bases not matched to a gene: 10. This CDR3 is CASSLAWAGGPLEQYF. In DNA form, the CDR3 reads TGTGCCAGCAGCTTAGCGTGGGCGGGAGGGCCTTTGGAGCAGTACTTC.

This clone was seen only once. V usage is TRBV15 and J usage is TRBJ1-5; no reliable D call. Germline values: CDR1 LNHNV, CDR2 YYDKDF (reference sequence). CDR3 length equals 14 residues. V gave up 0 bases and J gave up 4 bases, with 7 bases separating them. The CDR3 DNA reads as TGTGCCACCAGCAGAGATGAGGGAAATCAGCCCCAGCATTTT. Its protein product is CATSRDEGNQPQHF.

The gene calls are TRBV5-4 and TRBJ2-7; D is possibly TRBD2 (5 bases). The CDR3 has 14 residues. Between the trimmed V and J ends, which lost 4 bases and 6 bases, there was a span of 17 bases. CDR1 and CDR2 (germline): SGHNT, YYREEE (reference sequence). Here the CDR3 DNA reads TGTGCCAGCAGCCAAGGCGAGCGGCCGGGCGAGCAGTACTTC. Protein: CASSQGERPGEQYF.

The rearrangement joins TRBV9 to TRBJ2-5; 7 bases line up with TRBD1. CDR3 length: 15 amino acids. Per germline, CDR1 SGDLS and CDR2 YYNGEE. J lost 1 base, V lost 4 bases, and 7 bases had no gene match. The CDR3 DNA reads TGTGCCAGCAGCAATTACGGACAGGCCCAAGAGACCCAGTACTTC. It translates to CASSNYGQAQETQYF.

The chain carries TRBV2 and TRBJ1-4; 8 nucleotides agree with TRBD1. Germline assignment: CDR1 SNHLY and CDR2 FYNNEI. V was pared by 4 bases and J by 4 bases, with 11 bases of the junction left unmatched. The length of the CDR3 is 17 residues. Here the CDR3 DNA reads TGTGCCAGCAGTGTGGACAGGGAGATTCTACTTAATGAAAAACTGTTTTTT. Protein sequence: CASSVDREILLNEKLFF.

V usage is TRBV6-6 and J usage is TRBJ1-1; no reliable D call. Deletions cut 4 bases from V and 1 base from J, with 7 bases between. Germline loops: CDR1 MNHNY, CDR2 SVGAGI (reference sequence). This CDR3 contains 13 residues. This CDR3 reads CASSLEENTEAFF. In nucleotides, the CDR3 is TGTGCCAGCAGTTTGGAGGAGAACACTGAAGCTTTCTTT.

Of note for this clone: The sample has other DNA sequences that encode this CDR3 too. V and J are TRBV9 and TRBJ2-3; 11 positions match TRBD2. CDR3 size: 15 residues. Per germline, CDR1 SGDLS and CDR2 YYNGEE. V dropped 3 bases and J dropped 4; count of bases not matched to a gene: 4. DNA for the CDR3: TGTGCCAGCAGCGCCTTAGCGGGAGGGCCAGATACGCAGTATTTT. Its protein product is CASSALAGGPDTQYF.

This rearrangement joins TRBV5-1 to TRBJ2-7; D perhaps matches TRBD2 (6 bases). The germline CDR1 and CDR2 sequences are SGHRS and YFSETQ. The CDR3 loop spans 15 amino acids. Trimming took 3 bases from V and 0 from J, leaving 13 bases between them. The CDR3 is CASSSFSGGSYEQYF. DNA for the CDR3: TGCGCCAGCAGCTCCTTTAGCGGCGGCTCCTACGAGCAGTACTTC.

The chain links TRBV7-8 to TRBJ1-1; D remains ambiguous. The germline V and J ends were trimmed by 1 base and 6 bases, with 9 bases remaining between them. The length of the CDR3 is 13 residues. Germline loops: CDR1 SGHVS, CDR2 FQNEAQ. The CDR3 sequence is CASSLVGIAEAFF. CDR3 DNA sequence: TGTGCCAGCAGCTTAGTAGGAATCGCTGAAGCTTTCTTT.